Presented here are 10 T cell receptor beta chains from one specimen sequenced in a study of cytomegalovirus exposure and HLA in healthy donors. Vbeta (60) and Jbeta (13) primers were used in the PCR. Method: immunoSEQ multiplex PCR; TCRdb's copy keeps in-frame clones and lacks some. The sample comprises some 200,000 clones, 70% of which are singletons, and less than 3% rests with the top ten. Sequenced sample: PBMCs. Source of these receptors: a man aged 40-50 years in good health and CMV-seropositive.

In this sample, this clone turned up a few times. The rearrangement joins TRBV2 to TRBJ2-5; 7 positions match TRBD1. TRBJ2-7 explains the end of the DNA better; the J call may be wrong. Germline CDR1 and CDR2: SNHLY and FYNNEI. CDR3 length equals 13 residues. CDR3 DNA: TGTGCCAGCAGTGGGGGACAGACCTACGAGCAGTACTTC. It codes for CASSGGQTYEQYF.

In this sample, this clone turned up once. The chain uses TRBV5-6 and TRBJ1-2; TRBD1 aligns across 9 bases. This CDR3 has 18 amino acids. Trimming at V came to 4 bases and at J to 8 bases, leaving 21 bases not matched to a gene. The germline gives CDR1 SGHDT, CDR2 YYEEEE. The CDR3 nucleotides read TGTGCCAGCAGCCCCCAACCCACAGGGGGCTTATCATCCTGGGGCTACACCTTC. It yields the protein CASSPQPTGGLSSWGYTF.

This chain joins TRBV2 and TRBJ1-3; D gene ambiguous. Germline CDR1 reads SNHLY; CDR2 reads FYNNEI. The CDR3 is 14 amino acids. V lost 6 bases to trimming and J lost 1 base, with 10 bases between them. CDR3 DNA sequence: TGTGCCAGCAGACGGAGTGAATCTGGAAACACCATATATTTT. This gives the protein CASRRSESGNTIYF.

In its sample, this clone was seen a few times. The V and J genes are TRBV27 and TRBJ1-5; the match to TRBD1 covers 8 bases. This CDR3 region has 15 residues. In germline, CDR1 is MNHEY, CDR2 SMNVEV (reference sequence). Unmatched junction bases numbered 0, after V lost 0 bases and J lost 2 bases. The CDR3 nucleotides read TGTGCCAGCAGTTTATCGGGACAGGGCAATCAGCCCCAGCATTTT. Amino acids: CASSLSGQGNQPQHF.

The chain couples TRBV7-2 to TRBJ2-2; D is unresolved. The germline CDR1 and CDR2 sequences are SGHTA and FQGNSA. The CDR3 runs 14 residues. The V end lost 5 bases, the J end lost 1 base, and 8 bases lay between the germline ends. CDR3 residues: CASSVYRNTGELFF. The CDR3 nucleotides read TGTGCCAGCAGCGTATACAGGAACACCGGGGAGCTGTTTTTT.

The rearrangement joins TRBV28 to TRBJ1-5, with D perhaps matching TRBD1 (5 bases). This CDR3 has 15 amino acids. The V end lost 5 bases, the J end lost 2 bases, and 13 bases lay between the germline ends. The germline V gene has CDR1 MDHEN and CDR2 SYDVKM. DNA of the CDR3: TGTGCCAGCAGTCCCCCGGGGGATGGCAATCAGCCCCAGCATTTT. Translation gives CASSPPGDGNQPQHF.

The chain employs TRBV2 and TRBJ1-3; D remains unclear. There are 14 residues in the CDR3. V lost 3 bases, J lost 0 bases, and 6 bases lay in between. Germline loops: CDR1 SNHLY, CDR2 FYNNEI. In nucleotides, the CDR3 is TGTGCCAGCAGTGAGAGGCTCTCTGGAAACACCATATATTTT. It yields the protein CASSERLSGNTIYF.

The chain couples TRBV29-1 to TRBJ2-7; D is perhaps TRBD1 (6 bases). Germline V gives CDR1 SQVTM, CDR2 ANQGSEA. The V gene lost 4 bases and the J gene lost 4 bases, with 17 bases spanning the gap. The CDR3 is made up of 14 amino acids. The CDR3 DNA sequence: TGCAGCGTTGCTAGTTACAGGGAGCCATACGAGCAGTACTTC. It codes for CSVASYREPYEQYF.

The chain uses TRBV10-3 and TRBJ2-7, with D perhaps matching TRBD1 (7 bases). Trimming took off 3 bases at V and 7 bases at J, with 10 bases between the two ends. The CDR3 sequence is 12 residues long. The V gene's germline CDR1 is ENHRY and CDR2 SYGVKD. CDR3 in amino acids: CAISEQGREQYF. CDR3 nucleotides: TGTGCCATCAGTGAACAGGGGAGGGAGCAGTACTTC.

V usage is TRBV10-1 and J usage is TRBJ2-1, with a tentative D call TRBD2 (6 bases). V was trimmed by 3 bases and J by 9 bases, leaving 12 bases between them. The germline V gene encodes CDR1 WNHNN and CDR2 SYGVQD (reference sequence). The CDR3 sequence is 13 residues long. This CDR3 is CASSDGGEGEQFF. CDR3 sequence (DNA): TGCGCCAGCAGTGACGGGGGTGAGGGTGAGCAGTTCTTC.